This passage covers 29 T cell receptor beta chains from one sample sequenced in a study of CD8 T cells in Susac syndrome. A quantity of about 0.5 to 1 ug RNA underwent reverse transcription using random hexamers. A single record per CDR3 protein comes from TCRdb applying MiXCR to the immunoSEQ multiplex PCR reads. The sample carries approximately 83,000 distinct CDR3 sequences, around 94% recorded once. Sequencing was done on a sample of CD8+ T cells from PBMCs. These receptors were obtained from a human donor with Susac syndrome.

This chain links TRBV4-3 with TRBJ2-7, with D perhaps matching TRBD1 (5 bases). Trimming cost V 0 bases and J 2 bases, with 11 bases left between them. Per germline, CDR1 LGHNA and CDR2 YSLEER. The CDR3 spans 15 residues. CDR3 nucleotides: TGCGCCAGCAGCCAAGATTGGGCAGGGACCTACGAGCAGTACTTC. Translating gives CASSQDWAGTYEQYF.

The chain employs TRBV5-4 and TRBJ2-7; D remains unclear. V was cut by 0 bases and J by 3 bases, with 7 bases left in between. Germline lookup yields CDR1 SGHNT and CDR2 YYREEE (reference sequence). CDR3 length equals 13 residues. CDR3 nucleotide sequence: TGTGCCAGCAGCTTGGACAATAGCTACGAGCAGTACTTC. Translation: CASSLDNSYEQYF.

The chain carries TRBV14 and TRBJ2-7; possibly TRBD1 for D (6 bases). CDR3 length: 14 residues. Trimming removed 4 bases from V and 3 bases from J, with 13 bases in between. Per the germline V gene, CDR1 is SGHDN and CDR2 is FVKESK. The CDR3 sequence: CASSLRDIHYEQYF. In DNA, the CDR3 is TGTGCCAGCAGCCTCCGGGACATCCACTACGAGCAGTACTTC.

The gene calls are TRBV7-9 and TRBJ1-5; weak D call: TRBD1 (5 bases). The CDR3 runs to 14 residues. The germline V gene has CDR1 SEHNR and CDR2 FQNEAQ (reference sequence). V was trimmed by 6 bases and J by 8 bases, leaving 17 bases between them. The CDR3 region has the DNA TGTGCCAGCAGTTTCCCGGGGCCAAGGGAGCCCCAGCATTTT. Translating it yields CASSFPGPREPQHF.

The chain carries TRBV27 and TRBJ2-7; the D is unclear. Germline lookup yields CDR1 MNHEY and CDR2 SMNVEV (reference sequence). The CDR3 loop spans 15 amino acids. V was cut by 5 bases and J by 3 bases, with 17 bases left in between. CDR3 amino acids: CASSLFRSPHYEQYF. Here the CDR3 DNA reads TGTGCCAGCAGTCTTTTCAGGTCCCCACACTACGAGCAGTACTTC.

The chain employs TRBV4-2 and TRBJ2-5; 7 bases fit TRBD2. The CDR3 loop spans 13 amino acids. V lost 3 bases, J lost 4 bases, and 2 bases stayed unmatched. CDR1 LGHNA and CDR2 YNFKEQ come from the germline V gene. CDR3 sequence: CASSQIAGETQYF. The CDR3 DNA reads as TGTGCCAGCAGCCAGATAGCGGGAGAGACCCAGTACTTC.

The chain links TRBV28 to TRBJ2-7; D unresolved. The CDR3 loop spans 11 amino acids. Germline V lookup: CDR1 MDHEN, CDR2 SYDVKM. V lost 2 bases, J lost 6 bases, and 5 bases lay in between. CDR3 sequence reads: CASSLGIEQYF. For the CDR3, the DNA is TGTGCCAGCAGTTTAGGGATCGAGCAGTACTTC.

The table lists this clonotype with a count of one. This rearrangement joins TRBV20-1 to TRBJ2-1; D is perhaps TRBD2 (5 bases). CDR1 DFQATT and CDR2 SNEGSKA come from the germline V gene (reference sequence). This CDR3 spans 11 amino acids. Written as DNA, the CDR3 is TGCGGTGGAGGCTCCTACAATGAGCAGTTCTTC. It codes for CGGGSYNEQFF.

CDR3 bases: TGTGCCAGCAGTTACCCCTCGCAGGGACAGAACACTGAAGCTTTCTTT. Its protein is CASSYPSQGQNTEAFF. The chain couples TRBV6-2 or TRBV6-3 to TRBJ1-1; the D gene is possibly TRBD1 (6 bases). The V and J ends lost 2 bases and 1 base respectively, with 14 bases between them. The CDR3 length is 16 residues. CDR1 is MNHEY, CDR2 SVGEGT, per germline.

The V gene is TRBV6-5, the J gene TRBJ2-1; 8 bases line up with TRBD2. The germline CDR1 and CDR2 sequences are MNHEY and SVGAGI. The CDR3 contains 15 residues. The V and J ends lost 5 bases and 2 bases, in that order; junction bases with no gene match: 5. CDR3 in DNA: TGTGCCAGCAGTCCCGGACTAGCTACCTACAATGAGCAGTTCTTC. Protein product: CASSPGLATYNEQFF.

DNA of the CDR3: TGTGCCAGCGGACGGATACAGTCGTACTCCCCTTTGGGCAATCAGCCCCAGCATTTT. Translating gives CASGRIQSYSPLGNQPQHF. This rearrangement joins TRBV7-3 to TRBJ1-5; D is unclear. The CDR3 covers 19 residues. Trimming took 8 bases from V and 2 from J, leaving 28 bases between them. Looked up from germline, CDR1 is SGHTA and CDR2 is FQGTGA.

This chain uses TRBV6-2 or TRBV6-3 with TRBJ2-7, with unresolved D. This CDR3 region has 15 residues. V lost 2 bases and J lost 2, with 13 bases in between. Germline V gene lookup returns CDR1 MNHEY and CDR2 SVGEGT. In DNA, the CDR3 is TGTGCCAGCAGTTACCGTGATAGGATCGCCTACGAGCAGTACTTC. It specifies CASSYRDRIAYEQYF.

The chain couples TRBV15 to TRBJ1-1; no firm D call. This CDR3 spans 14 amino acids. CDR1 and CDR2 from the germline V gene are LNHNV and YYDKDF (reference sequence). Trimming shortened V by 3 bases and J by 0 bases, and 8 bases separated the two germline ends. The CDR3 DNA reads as TGTGCCACCAGCAGTGACCTAATGAACACTGAAGCTTTCTTT. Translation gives CATSSDLMNTEAFF. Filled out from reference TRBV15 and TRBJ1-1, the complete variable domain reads DAMVIQNPRYQVTQFGKPVTLSCSQTLNHNVMYWYQQKSSQAPKLLFHYYDKDFNNEADTPDNFQSRRPNTSFCFLDIRSPGLGDTAMYLCATSSDLMNTEAFFGQGTRLTVV.

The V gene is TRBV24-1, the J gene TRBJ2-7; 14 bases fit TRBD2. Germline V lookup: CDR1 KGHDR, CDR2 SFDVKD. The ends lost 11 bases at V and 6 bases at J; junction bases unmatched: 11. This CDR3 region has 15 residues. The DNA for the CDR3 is TGTGCCATCGCGACCCCCGGGACTAGCGGGAGCGAGCAGTACTTC. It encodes CAIATPGTSGSEQYF.

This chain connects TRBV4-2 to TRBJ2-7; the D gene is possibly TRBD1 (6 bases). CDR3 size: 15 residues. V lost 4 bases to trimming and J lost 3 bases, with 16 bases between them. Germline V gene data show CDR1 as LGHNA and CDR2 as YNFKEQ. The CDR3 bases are TGTGCCAGCAGCCCCCTCATAGGACAGAGCTACGAGCAGTACTTC. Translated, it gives CASSPLIGQSYEQYF.

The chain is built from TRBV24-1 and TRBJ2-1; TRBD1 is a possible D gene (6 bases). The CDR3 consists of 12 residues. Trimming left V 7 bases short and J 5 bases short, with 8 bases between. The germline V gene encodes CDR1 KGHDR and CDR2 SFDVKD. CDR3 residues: CATRDSDNEQFF. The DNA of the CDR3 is TGTGCCACCAGGGACAGCGACAATGAGCAGTTCTTC.

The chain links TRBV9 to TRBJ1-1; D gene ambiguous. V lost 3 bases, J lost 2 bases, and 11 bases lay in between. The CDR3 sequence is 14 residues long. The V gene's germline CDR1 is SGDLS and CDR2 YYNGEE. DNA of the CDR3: TGTGCCAGCAGCGAATCCGGATCCAACACTGAAGCTTTCTTT. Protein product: CASSESGSNTEAFF. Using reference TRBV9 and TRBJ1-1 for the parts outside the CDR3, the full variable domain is DSGVTQTPKHLITATGQRVTLRCSPRSGDLSVYWYQQSLDQGLQFLIQYYNGEERAKGNILERFSAQQFPDLHSELNLSSLELGDSALYFCASSESGSNTEAFFGQGTRLTVV.

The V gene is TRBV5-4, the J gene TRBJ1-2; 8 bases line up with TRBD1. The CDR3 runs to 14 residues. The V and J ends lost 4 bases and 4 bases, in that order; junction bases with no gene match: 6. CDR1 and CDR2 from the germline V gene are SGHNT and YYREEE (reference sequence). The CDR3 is CASSEDRVGYGYTF. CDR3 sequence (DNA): TGTGCCAGCAGCGAGGACAGGGTCGGCTATGGCTACACCTTC.

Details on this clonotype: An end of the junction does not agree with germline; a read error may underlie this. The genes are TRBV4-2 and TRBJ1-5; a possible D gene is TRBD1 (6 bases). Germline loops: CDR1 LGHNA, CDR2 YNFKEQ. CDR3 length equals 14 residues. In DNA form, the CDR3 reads TGTACCAGCAGCCCCGAAGACAGGAATCTACCCCAGCATTTT. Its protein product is CTSSPEDRNLPQHF.

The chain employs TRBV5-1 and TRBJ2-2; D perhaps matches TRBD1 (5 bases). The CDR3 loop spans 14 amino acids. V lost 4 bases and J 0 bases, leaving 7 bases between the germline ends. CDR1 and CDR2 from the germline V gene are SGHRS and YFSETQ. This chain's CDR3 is CASSATANTGELFF. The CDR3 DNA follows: TGCGCCAGCAGCGCGACAGCGAACACCGGGGAGCTGTTTTTT.

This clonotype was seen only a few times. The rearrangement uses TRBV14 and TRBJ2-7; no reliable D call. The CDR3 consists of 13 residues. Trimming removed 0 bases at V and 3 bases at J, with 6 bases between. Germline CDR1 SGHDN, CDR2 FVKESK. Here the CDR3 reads CASSQDGSYEQYF. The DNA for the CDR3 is TGTGCCAGCAGCCAAGACGGAAGCTACGAGCAGTACTTC.

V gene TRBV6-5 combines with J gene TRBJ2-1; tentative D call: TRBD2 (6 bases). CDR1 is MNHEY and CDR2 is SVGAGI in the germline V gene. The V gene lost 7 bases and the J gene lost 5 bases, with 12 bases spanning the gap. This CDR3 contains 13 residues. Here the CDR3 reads CASTMRRDNEQFF. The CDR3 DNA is TGTGCCAGCACCATGCGGAGGGACAATGAGCAGTTCTTC.

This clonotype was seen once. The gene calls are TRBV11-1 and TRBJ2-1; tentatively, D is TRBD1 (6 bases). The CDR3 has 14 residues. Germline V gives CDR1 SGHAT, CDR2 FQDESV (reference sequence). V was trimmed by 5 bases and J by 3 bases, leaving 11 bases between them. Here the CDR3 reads CASSKTGNYNEQFF. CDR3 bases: TGTGCCAGCAGCAAGACAGGTAACTACAATGAGCAGTTCTTC.

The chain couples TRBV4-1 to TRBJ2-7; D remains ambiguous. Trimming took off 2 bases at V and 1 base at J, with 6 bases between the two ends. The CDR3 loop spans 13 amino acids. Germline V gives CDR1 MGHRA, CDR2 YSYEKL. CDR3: CASSQTGSYEQYF. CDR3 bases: TGCGCCAGCAGCCAAACTGGTTCCTACGAGCAGTACTTC.

The CDR3 coding sequence is TGTGCCAGCAGCGTAGTGGCGGGAGGCGACTACAATGAGCAGTTCTTC. Protein product: CASSVVAGGDYNEQFF. The genes are TRBV9 and TRBJ2-1; 8 bases match TRBD2. The trim removed 0 bases at V and 3 bases at J, leaving 5 bases unmatched. Germline CDR1 and CDR2: SGDLS and YYNGEE. This CDR3 region has 16 residues.

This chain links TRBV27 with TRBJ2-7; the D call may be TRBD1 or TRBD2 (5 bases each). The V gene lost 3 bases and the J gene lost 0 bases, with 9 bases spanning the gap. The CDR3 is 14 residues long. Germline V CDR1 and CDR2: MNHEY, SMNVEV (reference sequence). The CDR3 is CASSFGGLSYEQYF. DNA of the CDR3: TGTGCCAGCAGTTTTGGGGGTCTCTCCTACGAGCAGTACTTC.

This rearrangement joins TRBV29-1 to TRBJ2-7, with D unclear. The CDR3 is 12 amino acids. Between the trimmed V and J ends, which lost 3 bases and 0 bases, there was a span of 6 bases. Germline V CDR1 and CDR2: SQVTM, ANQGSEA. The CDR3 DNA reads TGCAGCGTTGAGGGCTCCTCCTACGAGCAGTACTTC. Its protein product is CSVEGSSYEQYF.

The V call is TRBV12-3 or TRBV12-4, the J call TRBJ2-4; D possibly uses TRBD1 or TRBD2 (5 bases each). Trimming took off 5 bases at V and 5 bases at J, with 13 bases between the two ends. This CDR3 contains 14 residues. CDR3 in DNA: TGTGCCAGCAGTGGCCGGGACGGAGAAAACATTCAGTACTTC. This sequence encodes CASSGRDGENIQYF.

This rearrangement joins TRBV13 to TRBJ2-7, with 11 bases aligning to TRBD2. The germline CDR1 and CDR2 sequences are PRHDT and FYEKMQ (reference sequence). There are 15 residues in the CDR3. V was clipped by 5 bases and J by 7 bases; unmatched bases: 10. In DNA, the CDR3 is TGTGCCAGCAGCGATCGACTAGCGGGGCCCCTAGAGCAGTACTTC. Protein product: CASSDRLAGPLEQYF.